Presented here are 24 T cell receptor beta chains from one specimen sequenced in a study of blood T cell repertoires in COVID-19 (dated by TCRdb to the early 2020s). Library creation used the immunoSEQ multiplex PCR assay. Held by TCRdb, this immuneACCESS table contains in-frame sequences only and omits some clones. Under half of the omission traces to an unresolved V gene where checked; the cause of the rest is unknown. In this sample the table shows 200,000 to 250,000 clones, approximately 81% of which occur a single time. About 5.1% of the sample is held by the ten biggest clonotypes. The sample taken for sequencing was peripheral blood. The receptor set was obtained from a woman in her sixties who had recovered from COVID-19.

J is TRBJ2-3 and V is TRBV9; TRBD2 matches 8 bases. Germline CDR1 is SGDLS and CDR2 is YYNGEE. The V and J ends lost 2 bases and 3 bases, in that order; junction bases with no gene match: 8. CDR3 size: 16 residues. CDR3 in DNA: TGTGCCAGCAGCGTCTCCCCGGGCGGGGGGACAGATACGCAGTATTTT. It is translated as CASSVSPGGGTDTQYF.

This clone appeared once. The genes are TRBV29-1 and TRBJ2-2; D is perhaps TRBD2 (5 bases). The germline CDR1 and CDR2 sequences are SQVTM and ANQGSEA. This CDR3 is built from 13 residues. Trimming left V 0 bases short and J 7 bases short, with 9 bases between. The CDR3 here is CSVEERGNGELFF. The CDR3 coding sequence is TGCAGCGTTGAAGAAAGAGGGAACGGGGAGCTGTTTTTT.

This CDR3 reads CASSLGWGGNQPQHF. The DNA of the CDR3 is TGTGCCAGCAGCTTAGGATGGGGAGGCAATCAGCCCCAGCATTTT. The chain recombines TRBV7-2 with TRBJ1-5; no definite D call. Germline CDR1 is SGHTA and CDR2 is FQGNSA. V was trimmed by 1 base and J by 2 bases, leaving 9 bases between them. The CDR3 is 15 amino acids.

This chain joins TRBV29-1 and TRBJ1-5; TRBD1 matches 9 bases. CDR3 length: 14 residues. V was clipped by 4 bases and J by 6 bases; unmatched bases: 7. Per the germline V gene, CDR1 is SQVTM and CDR2 is ANQGSEA. CDR3: CSVANRGQSQPQHF. CDR3 DNA sequence: TGCAGCGTTGCGAACAGGGGGCAAAGTCAGCCCCAGCATTTT.

This chain joins TRBV12-3 or TRBV12-4 and TRBJ2-2, with a weak D call TRBD1 (6 bases). The CDR3 is 13 residues long. V was clipped by 6 bases and J by 4 bases, with 9 bases between them. The DNA for the CDR3 is TGTGCCAGCAGCTGGACAGCCACCGGGGAGCTGTTTTTT. It codes for CASSWTATGELFF.

This clone was seen once. The rearrangement joins TRBV30 to TRBJ1-6; D ambiguous. This CDR3 has 13 residues. The V and J ends lost 1 base and 4 bases respectively, with 5 bases between them. Per the germline V gene, CDR1 is GTSNPN and CDR2 is SVGIG (reference sequence). The CDR3 DNA reads TGTGCCTGGAGTGGGCAGTATAATTCACCCCTCCACTTT. This translates into CAWSGQYNSPLHF.

This clone appeared a single time. The rearrangement joins TRBV30 to TRBJ2-3; the D is unclear. The CDR3 is 16 residues long. The germline CDR1 and CDR2 sequences are GTSNPN and SVGIG (reference sequence). V was trimmed by 0 bases and J by 1 base, leaving 14 bases between them. CDR3 sequence reads: CAWSVWVDLRTDTQYF. The CDR3 nucleotides read TGTGCCTGGAGTGTATGGGTTGACTTGCGCACAGATACGCAGTATTTT.

The rearrangement links TRBV19 to TRBJ1-6; 11 bases match TRBD1. This CDR3 contains 16 residues. CDR1 LNHDA and CDR2 SQIVND come from the germline V gene (reference sequence). Trimming at V came to 5 bases and at J to 6 bases, leaving 6 bases not matched to a gene. The CDR3 is CASSSRTGGSNSPLHF. The CDR3 DNA reads TGTGCCAGTAGTTCCCGGACAGGGGGCTCTAATTCACCCCTCCACTTT.

The V and J genes are TRBV4-1 and TRBJ2-2; D gene ambiguous. Germline CDR1 MGHRA, CDR2 YSYEKL. The CDR3 covers 14 residues. V was pared by 1 base and J by 4 bases, with 7 bases between. CDR3 in amino acids: CASSQVRVTGELFF. In DNA, the CDR3 is TGCGCCAGCAGCCAAGTTCGGGTCACCGGGGAGCTGTTTTTT.

V usage is TRBV19 and J usage is TRBJ2-2, with 7 bases that match TRBD1. CDR3 length: 13 residues. Germline-derived CDR1 and CDR2 are LNHDA and SQIVND (reference sequence). V trimming: 8 bases; J trimming: 3 bases; junction bases outside the gene matches: 3. CDR3 protein: CASSTGDTGELFF. The CDR3 DNA is TGTGCCAGTTCTACAGGGGACACCGGGGAGCTGTTTTTT. The full variable domain, in which reference TRBV19 and TRBJ2-2 provide the parts outside the CDR3, is DGGITQSPKYLFRKEGQNVTLSCEQNLNHDAMYWYRQDPGQGLRLIYYSQIVNDFQKGDIAEGYSVSREKKESFPLTVTSAQKNPTAFYLCASSTGDTGELFFGEGSRLTVL.

This clone was counted between two and nine times. V usage is TRBV7-3 and J usage is TRBJ2-1; 13 bases match TRBD2. The CDR3 consists of 17 residues. Germline lookup yields CDR1 SGHTA and CDR2 FQGTGA. V was clipped by 3 bases and J by 4 bases; unmatched bases: 6. The CDR3 here is CASSFRLAGGQYNEQFF. DNA for the CDR3: TGTGCCAGCAGCTTCAGACTAGCGGGGGGCCAATACAATGAGCAGTTCTTC.

CDR3 protein: CASSDAGGAGETQYF. The CDR3 coding sequence is TGTGCCAGCAGTGATGCAGGGGGCGCGGGGGAGACCCAGTACTTC. The chain employs TRBV2 and TRBJ2-5; 8 bases are shared with TRBD1. V lost 3 bases, J lost 5 bases, and 8 bases stayed unmatched. CDR3 length: 15 residues. Looked up from germline, CDR1 is SNHLY and CDR2 is FYNNEI. The full variable domain, in which reference TRBV2 and TRBJ2-5 provide the parts outside the CDR3, is EPEVTQTPSHQVTQMGQEVILRCVPISNHLYFYWYRQILGQKVEFLVSFYNNEISEKSEIFDDQFSVERPDGSNFTLKIRSTKLEDSAMYFCASSDAGGAGETQYFGPGTRLLVL.

J is TRBJ2-5 and V is TRBV18; D remains ambiguous. Germline CDR1 and CDR2: KGHSH and LQKENI. The germline V and J ends were trimmed by 3 bases and 5 bases, with 10 bases remaining between them. The CDR3 spans 13 residues. The CDR3 DNA reads as TGTGCCAGCTCACCGATCCCTCGGGAGACCCAGTACTTC. Amino acid sequence: CASSPIPRETQYF.

This chain links TRBV20-1 with TRBJ1-1; D not resolved. This CDR3 region has 13 residues. Germline loops: CDR1 DFQATT, CDR2 SNEGSKA (reference sequence). V lost 3 bases to trimming and J lost 1 base, with 9 bases between them. In DNA, the CDR3 is TGCAGTGCTAGTCTCCCCGGGAACACTGAAGCTTTCTTT. This encodes CSASLPGNTEAFF.

The sample holds a few counts of this clone. CDR3 coding DNA: TGCGCCAGCAGCCAGCGGGGTAGCGGGGGGAGGAACATTCAGTACTTC. Translation gives CASSQRGSGGRNIQYF. This rearrangement joins TRBV4-1 to TRBJ2-4; TRBD2 matches at 10 bases. V shed 3 bases, J shed 7 bases, and the junction held 9 bases outside the gene matches. Germline-derived CDR1 and CDR2 are MGHRA and YSYEKL. The CDR3 sequence is 16 residues long.

The chain recombines TRBV5-1 with TRBJ1-6; 11 nucleotides line up with TRBD1. The germline V gene has CDR1 SGHRS and CDR2 YFSETQ. Unmatched junction bases numbered 4, after V lost 4 bases and J lost 7 bases. CDR3 length: 15 residues. DNA for the CDR3: TGCGCCAGCAGCCCGGGGGACAGGGGGAATTCACCCCTCCACTTT. Its protein is CASSPGDRGNSPLHF.

The V call is TRBV5-6, the J call TRBJ2-3, with D hard to call. Germline lookup yields CDR1 SGHDT and CDR2 YYEEEE. V was pared by 6 bases and J by 2 bases, with 16 bases between. CDR3 length: 15 amino acids. The CDR3 bases are TGTGCCAGCATCGATCTCCTAAGTTACACAGATACGCAGTATTTT. This codes for CASIDLLSYTDTQYF.

J is TRBJ2-5 and V is TRBV7-6; 7 bases map to TRBD2. Germline loops: CDR1 SGHVS, CDR2 FNYEAQ. V lost 5 bases to trimming and J lost 9 bases; unmatched junction nucleotides: 3. CDR3 size: 11 residues. This CDR3 is CASSPGRAQYF. The CDR3 coding sequence is TGTGCCAGCAGCCCAGGGAGGGCCCAGTACTTC.

This clone has only a few counts. V and J are TRBV12-3 or TRBV12-4 and TRBJ1-2; no firm D call. This CDR3 has 13 residues. The V and J ends lost 6 bases and 2 bases respectively, with 10 bases between them. The DNA of the CDR3 is TGTGCCAGCAGCGCCACGGGAAACTATGGCTACACCTTC. Translating it yields CASSATGNYGYTF.

The V call is TRBV11-3, the J call TRBJ2-2; 9 bases are shared with TRBD1. There are 15 residues in the CDR3. With V trimmed by 4 bases and J by 8 bases, 8 bases remained unmatched. CDR1 and CDR2 (germline): SGHNT, YENEEA. CDR3 DNA sequence: TGTGCCAGCAGCTCATCGGGACAGGGACGTGGGGAGCTGTTTTTT. Translation gives CASSSSGQGRGELFF.

The chain joins TRBV5-1 to TRBJ2-3; 8 nucleotides align to TRBD2. This CDR3 is 16 amino acids long. Germline V gene lookup returns CDR1 SGHRS and CDR2 YFSETQ. V gave up 0 bases and J gave up 3 bases; unmatched junction bases: 6. This CDR3 reads CASSLDAGGITDTQYF. DNA of the CDR3: TGCGCCAGCAGCTTGGATGCGGGGGGCATAACAGATACGCAGTATTTT.

The chain couples TRBV14 to TRBJ1-1, with 10 bases that match TRBD1. Germline-derived CDR1 and CDR2 are SGHDN and FVKESK. CDR3 length: 16 amino acids. Trimming cost V 4 bases and J 5 bases; bases outside gene matches: 10. CDR3 nucleotide sequence: TGTGCCAGCAGCCGAGGGACAGGGGTTCCGTGGACTGAAGCTTTCTTT. Its protein is CASSRGTGVPWTEAFF.

Comment on this clone: Different DNA sequences within this sample yield the same CDR3. The chain is built from TRBV5-1 and TRBJ1-2; the match to TRBD1 covers 7 bases. The V gene's germline CDR1 is SGHRS and CDR2 YFSETQ. Trimming at V came to 2 bases and at J to 3 bases, leaving 1 base not matched to a gene. This CDR3 has 13 amino acids. This chain's CDR3 is CASSFDRDYGYTF. CDR3 coding DNA: TGCGCCAGCAGCTTCGACAGGGACTATGGCTACACCTTC.

The sample holds many counts of this clone. CDR3 in DNA: TGCGCCAGCAGCCAAGAGACCGGGACAGGTTCCTCACCCCTCCACTTT. This translates into CASSQETGTGSSPLHF. The rearrangement links TRBV4-3 to TRBJ1-6, with 8 nucleotides matching TRBD1. Trimming cost V 0 bases and J 10 bases; bases outside gene matches: 8. In germline, CDR1 is LGHNA, CDR2 YSLEER. This CDR3 has 16 amino acids.